Each of the 5 T cell receptor beta chains below was sequenced from the same sample in a study of neurological immune-mediated disorders (dated by TCRdb to between 2018 and 2021). The library was generated by 5' RACE. Sequencing used an Illumina HiSeq 2500. TCRdb applied fastp at Q25 and MiXCR to the public reads, then kept only in-frame beta chains. Merged by CDR3 protein, the rows form single entries marked with the most common genes and DNA. The sample yields 78,000 or so distinct CDR3 sequences; approximately 5% were counted once. Clones ranked in the top ten supply 2% to 2.5% of the sample. The sample was PBMCs. All receptors come from a woman aged 30 to 39 with multiple sclerosis.

This clonotype was counted ten times or more. V gene TRBV7-6 combines with J gene TRBJ2-7; D might be TRBD2 (5 bases). The length of the CDR3 is 16 residues. From germline, CDR1 is SGHVS and CDR2 FNYEAQ. V was shortened by 5 bases and J by 2 bases, with 19 bases between the two germline ends. CDR3 in DNA: TGTGCCAGCAGCCCCAGGCAGCGGACGGAAGCCTACGAGCAGTACTTC. It encodes CASSPRQRTEAYEQYF. Combining the CDR3 with reference TRBV7-6 and TRBJ2-7 gives the whole variable domain GAGVSQSPRYKVTKRGQDVALRCDPISGHVSLYWYRQALGQGPEFLTYFNYEAQQDKSGLPNDRFSAERPEGSISTLTIQRTEQRDSAMYRCASSPRQRTEAYEQYFGPGTRLTVT.

This clonotype was recorded at least ten times. The chain carries TRBV27 and TRBJ1-6; TRBD1 matches at 9 bases. V was clipped by 3 bases and J by 9 bases; unmatched bases: 12. This CDR3 has 17 amino acids. The germline CDR1 and CDR2 sequences are MNHEY and SMNVEV (reference sequence). CDR3 protein: CASSFRLRQGGSSPLHF. In DNA, the CDR3 is TGTGCCAGCAGTTTTCGCTTAAGACAGGGGGGAAGTTCACCCCTCCACTTT.

This clonotype was detected many times. The chain uses TRBV10-3 and TRBJ2-3; 10 positions match TRBD2. The CDR3 is 19 residues long. CDR1 is ENHRY and CDR2 is SYGVKD in the germline V gene. V lost 5 bases and J lost 6; bases outside the gene matches: 20. CDR3 nucleotides: TGTGCCATCAGTCCGGGCCCCGTCGGACTAGCGGTGTCTCGGGATACGCAGTATTTT. It codes for CAISPGPVGLAVSRDTQYF.

In the case of this clonotype: A much larger clone differs from this one at a single base, so this may be a read error. The V gene is TRBV12-3 or TRBV12-4, the J gene TRBJ1-6; D call uncertain. This CDR3 region has 12 residues. V was clipped by 3 bases and J by 5 bases, with 2 bases between them. CDR3 sequence reads: CASSFDNSPLHF. In DNA, the CDR3 is TGTGCCAGCAGTTTCGATAATTCACCCCTCCACTTT.

V gene TRBV10-3 combines with J gene TRBJ2-3, with D hard to call. The V gene's germline CDR1 is ENHRY and CDR2 SYGVKD. Trimming pared 2 bases from V and 8 bases from J, leaving 8 bases between. This CDR3 region has 12 residues. CDR3 residues: CAISEPGATQYF. CDR3 coding DNA: TGTGCCATCAGTGAGCCCGGCGCTACGCAGTATTTT.